These T cell receptor beta chains were read from a single sample in a study of T-cell memory formation after mild COVID-19. TCRdb reprocessed the 5' RACE reads with MiXCR, giving one entry per CDR3 protein. The repertoire consists of 450,000 to 650,000 distinct CDR3 sequences, with roughly 18% occurring once and the leading ten covering 12%. Sequencing input: PBMCs or a T cell subset sorted from them (not recorded which). These receptors were collected from an adult woman who had mild COVID-19 (a few samples of this study predate the infection). Cell type and time point are not known. Each CDR3 is given with its conserved first and last residue.

J gene	V gene	CDR3 protein
TRBJ2-7	TRBV29-1	CSVDNRGRDEQYF
TRBJ2-7	TRBV30	CAWSRGGGAGEQYF
TRBJ2-4	TRBV6-5	CASSYSLAVLAKNIQYF
TRBJ2-7	TRBV3-1	CASSHRDFEQYF
TRBJ2-7	TRBV20-1	CSAGDSRGQYF
TRBJ2-7	TRBV7-9	CASSPSLGYEQYF
TRBJ2-1	TRBV20-1	CSARTEVWTSQQFF
TRBJ2-1	TRBV19	CASSIQGGNEQFF
TRBJ2-5	TRBV5-1	CASTYTGDGTQYF
TRBJ2-1	TRBV12-3/TRBV12-4	CASSPGTSGGYNEQFF
TRBJ1-1	TRBV7-3	CASSFLHRAGEGGTEAFF
TRBJ1-2	TRBV7-8	CASSRRQGVAIGYTF
TRBJ1-1	TRBV6-6	CASSRDRQPEAFF
TRBJ2-1	TRBV7-8	CASSSLAGGGNEQFF
TRBJ1-4	TRBV12-3/TRBV12-4	CASSFRGEHEKLFF
TRBJ2-5	TRBV7-2	CASSLGTAEETQYF
TRBJ2-5	TRBV27	CASARLRGGGQETQYF
TRBJ2-3	TRBV24-1	CATSDPRRGSGSGDTQYF
TRBJ2-2	TRBV7-9	CASITWAGRTVGELFF
TRBJ1-5	TRBV12-3/TRBV12-4	CASSTRTGQPQHF
TRBJ1-2	TRBV5-5	CASSFGDLGYTF
TRBJ2-7	TRBV7-8	CASSFPGASYEQYF
TRBJ2-7	TRBV9	CASSSRRDFRSSYEQYF
TRBJ2-5	TRBV15	CATSRELVGQGQETQYF
TRBJ2-7	TRBV9	CASSEGFGEQYF
TRBJ2-3	TRBV5-1	CASKVGPRADTQYF
TRBJ1-5	TRBV9	CASSVAAGTGQPQHF
TRBJ1-4	TRBV12-3/TRBV12-4	CASLGGFGEKLFF
TRBJ2-1	TRBV6-5	CASSYSLYGYNEQFF
TRBJ2-2	TRBV5-6	CASSFYGGASGELFF
TRBJ1-4	TRBV4-1	CASSQVGGFNEKLFF
TRBJ1-2	TRBV12-3/TRBV12-4	CASTPQTTGSGYTF
TRBJ2-7	TRBV21-1	CASSFSFWASSKEGAYEQYF